This T cell receptor (beta chain) is from a study of cytomegalovirus exposure and HLA in healthy donors. Study observations and caveats: TCR beta sequences reportedly predicted most subjects' HLA-A and HLA-B alleles accurately. The study dropped some indistinguishable V segments, TRBV6-2 and TRBV6-3 among them.

There were likely unrecorded immune exposures, though donors were nominally healthy when sampled. V dropped 6 bases and J dropped 4 bases, with 7 bases sitting between them. The length of the CDR3 is 11 residues. The germline V gene encodes CDR1 LNHDA and CDR2 SQIVND (reference sequence). The PCR employed 60 Vbeta primers together with 13 Jbeta primers. Original analysis: A follow-up analysis tallied 60 million to 85 million unique TCR beta chains, roughly 11 million shared. Using immunoSEQ multiplex PCR, the repertoire was profiled, and TCRdb retains in-frame clones only, with some absent. For V, J and clone size, that table is used; D and trimming come from the DNA. Of approximately 110,000 clones listed, about 80% are singletons. Note on this clone: Its target is not known.

The receptor was derived from a woman aged 45-59 years in good health and CMV-seropositive. The sequencing sample was made of PBMCs. The chain uses TRBV19 and TRBJ2-7, with D hard to call. This chain's CDR3 is CASRSGYEQYF. CDR3 nucleotides: TGTGCCAGTAGATCCGGTTACGAGCAGTACTTC.